Sequencing of this T cell receptor (beta chain) was carried out in a study of blood T cell repertoires in COVID-19. Across the study: Both acute and convalescent COVID-19 samples were obtained from the United States, Italy and Spain.

This clone was seen more than once but under ten times. In the authors' workflow: Nucleated cell number was recorded as an estimate derived from reference gene primer amplification. Assay used: immunoSEQ multiplex PCR; TCRdb lists only in-frame clones, some missing. V and J calls and clone size follow that table, whereas D and trimming were derived from the DNA. The sample holds tens of thousands of clones; around 86% are singletons and the top ten take roughly 2.5%. Per the germline V gene, CDR1 is MGHRA and CDR2 is YSYEKL. Trimming cost V 3 bases and J 1 base; bases outside gene matches: 4. CDR3 length: 17 residues.

The receptor comes from a woman of 80 years or more with COVID-19, enrolled during active disease. Sequences were obtained from peripheral blood. The V and J genes are TRBV4-1 and TRBJ2-3, with 13 bases identical to TRBD2. CDR3 bases: TGCGCCAGCAGCCAGGGCGGACTAGCGGGGGGCACAGATACGCAGTATTTT. Translating gives CASSQGGLAGGTDTQYF.